The next 18 T cell receptor beta chains were all read from a single sample in a study of T cells after yellow fever vaccination. From the 5' RACE reads, TCRdb called clonotypes with MiXCR, one entry per CDR3 protein. This table holds roughly 500,000 distinct CDR3 sequences, 15% to 20% found once. Sample: PBMCs, taken 15 days after the yellow fever booster vaccination. The receptors shown here come from a man aged 25 to 40 who received the YFV17D yellow fever vaccine.

The table lists this clonotype with many counts. The genes are TRBV7-9 and TRBJ1-4; TRBD1 might be the D (5 bases). The CDR3 has 16 amino acids. Trimming took 2 bases from V and 8 from J, leaving 18 bases between them. CDR1 and CDR2 (germline): SEHNR, FQNEAQ (reference sequence). This CDR3 is CASSLPRQLQSEKLFF. For the CDR3, the DNA is TGTGCCAGCAGCTTACCCCGACAGCTTCAATCGGAAAAACTGTTTTTT.

This chain links TRBV20-1 with TRBJ2-1, with 9 bases identical to TRBD2. Per germline, CDR1 DFQATT and CDR2 SNEGSKA (reference sequence). The CDR3 is made up of 14 amino acids. J was trimmed by 2 bases and V by 4 bases; bases with no gene match: 3. CDR3 nucleotide sequence: TGCAGTGCTATTGCTAGCGGGGCCTACAATGAGCAGTTCTTC. It translates to CSAIASGAYNEQFF.

The rearrangement uses TRBV7-8 and TRBJ2-5; 11 nucleotides agree with TRBD2. Losses at the gene ends were 4 bases for V and 5 bases for J; bases not matched to a gene: 9. The CDR3 extends over 16 amino acids. Per germline, CDR1 SGHVS and CDR2 FQNEAQ. CDR3 bases: TGTGCCAGCAGCTACGGACTAGCGGGTTGGGACGAGACCCAGTACTTC. Its protein product is CASSYGLAGWDETQYF.

V usage is TRBV27 and J usage is TRBJ2-5, with a possible D match to TRBD1 (6 bases). This CDR3 spans 14 amino acids. Trimming pared 8 bases from V and 4 bases from J, leaving 17 bases between. The germline CDR1 and CDR2 sequences are MNHEY and SMNVEV (reference sequence). The CDR3 reads CASGLWDNRETQYF. CDR3 sequence (DNA): TGTGCCAGCGGATTATGGGACAACAGAGAGACCCAGTACTTC.

This clonotype was seen a handful of times. The chain couples TRBV28 to TRBJ2-7; possibly TRBD1 for D (6 bases). The germline V gene has CDR1 MDHEN and CDR2 SYDVKM. The CDR3 spans 13 residues. Trimming stripped 9 bases from V and 5 bases from J, with 17 bases between. The CDR3 sequence: CASLGTPKDEQYF. Written as DNA, the CDR3 is TGTGCCAGTCTCGGGACACCGAAAGACGAGCAGTACTTC.

This clonotype was counted a few times. CDR3 nucleotides: TGTGCCATCGGTGCCCAGAGCTCCTACAATGAGCAGTTCTTC. It translates to CAIGAQSSYNEQFF. This sequence joins TRBV10-3 and TRBJ2-1; D gene unclear. Germline CDR1 is ENHRY and CDR2 is SYGVKD. The CDR3 covers 14 residues. The V and J ends lost 8 bases and 0 bases respectively, with 11 bases between them.

This clonotype was picked up many times. The chain recombines TRBV7-2 with TRBJ2-5; 7 bases fit TRBD1. CDR3 length: 16 residues. The germline V gene has CDR1 SGHTA and CDR2 FQGNSA. V dropped 0 bases and J dropped 2; count of bases not matched to a gene: 6. DNA for the CDR3: TGTGCCAGCAGCTTAGCGATAGCCAGGGGGCAAGAGACCCAGTACTTC. Residues: CASSLAIARGQETQYF.

The chain links TRBV7-9 to TRBJ2-7; a possible D gene is TRBD2 (5 bases). Trimming cost V 7 bases and J 4 bases, with 14 bases left between them. There are 13 residues in the CDR3. Germline loops: CDR1 SEHNR, CDR2 FQNEAQ (reference sequence). CDR3 nucleotide sequence: TGTGCCAGCAAACTAGATGAGCTTTACGAGCAGTACTTC. Translated, it gives CASKLDELYEQYF.

This clonotype was found a few times. This chain's CDR3 is CAISGTEIQETQYF. In DNA form, the CDR3 reads TGTGCCATCAGTGGGACAGAAATACAAGAGACCCAGTACTTC. The V and J genes are TRBV10-3 and TRBJ2-5; maybe TRBD1 (6 bases). V shed 4 bases and J shed 2 bases, with 11 bases lying between them. There are 14 residues in the CDR3. In germline, CDR1 is ENHRY, CDR2 SYGVKD.

This chain uses TRBV9 with TRBJ2-1; D is undetermined. Trimming took 1 base from V and 0 from J, leaving 8 bases between them. The CDR3 consists of 15 residues. Germline V CDR1 and CDR2: SGDLS, YYNGEE. This CDR3 reads CASSVFSSSYNEQFF. In nucleotides, the CDR3 is TGTGCCAGCAGCGTATTCTCTAGCTCCTACAATGAGCAGTTCTTC.

This clonotype was seen a few times. This sequence joins TRBV5-1 and TRBJ1-1, with D possibly TRBD1 on 5 matching bases. CDR1 and CDR2 from the germline V gene are SGHRS and YFSETQ. The CDR3 runs 14 residues. V was cut by 6 bases and J by 3 bases, with 15 bases left in between. CDR3 loop: CASTHGEGDTEAFF. CDR3 bases: TGCGCCAGCACCCACGGGGAAGGGGACACTGAAGCTTTCTTT.

A few counts support this clonotype. One end of the junction fails to match germline, which may point to a read error. V and J are TRBV18 and TRBJ1-1, with D unclear. There are 14 residues in the CDR3. The germline V gene encodes CDR1 KGHSH and CDR2 LQKENI. The CDR3 is CASSPGAGNAEAFF. CDR3 in DNA: TGTGCCAGCTCACCGGGCGCCGGGAACGCTGAAGCTTTCTTT.

This clonotype was seen only a few times. The gene calls are TRBV6-2 or TRBV6-3 and TRBJ2-6, with D possibly matching TRBD2 (5 bases). Germline values: CDR1 MNHEY, CDR2 SVGEGT. Trimming cost V 10 bases and J 1 base, with 11 bases left between them. The CDR3 loop spans 14 amino acids. This chain's CDR3 is CATTTESGANVLTF. Written as DNA, the CDR3 is TGTGCCACGACTACAGAGTCTGGGGCCAACGTCCTGACTTTC.

This clonotype has a count of ten or more. The rearrangement joins TRBV28 to TRBJ2-7; tentative D call: TRBD2 (5 bases). CDR1 is MDHEN and CDR2 is SYDVKM in the germline V gene. CDR3 length equals 15 residues. Trimming pared 6 bases from V and 5 bases from J, leaving 20 bases between. The CDR3 nucleotides are TGTGCCAGCAGCTTGGAGGTAGAAGGGTGGAACGAGCAGTACTTC. Translation gives CASSLEVEGWNEQYF.

This clonotype has just a few counts. The chain joins TRBV20-1 to TRBJ2-1; D is unresolved. Trimming shortened V by 0 bases and J by 5 bases, and 8 bases separated the two germline ends. Germline CDR1 and CDR2: DFQATT and SNEGSKA (reference sequence). The CDR3 consists of 13 residues. This chain's CDR3 is CSARDLANNEQFF. In nucleotides, the CDR3 is TGCAGTGCTAGAGATTTAGCAAACAATGAGCAGTTCTTC.

This clonotype was counted a few times. This chain connects TRBV5-1 to TRBJ2-2; D is unclear. V was cut by 4 bases and J by 0 bases, with 10 bases left in between. Germline V gene lookup returns CDR1 SGHRS and CDR2 YFSETQ. The CDR3 runs to 15 residues. Here the CDR3 reads CASSQRVANTGELFF. DNA for the CDR3: TGCGCCAGCAGCCAACGAGTCGCGAACACCGGGGAGCTGTTTTTT.

The chain links TRBV9 to TRBJ2-2; 10 bases are a match to TRBD2. Germline CDR1 and CDR2: SGDLS and YYNGEE. The CDR3 extends over 15 amino acids. Trimming at V came to 7 bases and at J to 4 bases, leaving 7 bases not matched to a gene. The CDR3 region has the DNA TGTGCCAGCGGTCTAGCGGGAGTGATCACCGGGGAGCTGTTTTTT. Residues: CASGLAGVITGELFF.

This clonotype was seen more than once but under ten times. The rearrangement joins TRBV6-2 or TRBV6-3 to TRBJ2-7; no clear D. Germline CDR1 reads MNHEY; CDR2 reads SVGEGT. This CDR3 has 13 residues. The V and J ends lost 4 bases and 1 base respectively, with 8 bases between them. The CDR3 nucleotides read TGTGCCAGCAGTTTCCTGGGATCCTACGAGCAGTACTTC. The encoded protein is CASSFLGSYEQYF.